This T cell receptor (beta chain) stems from a study of T cells expressing NK-cell markers. Study-level background: HCMV seropositivity marked seven of the eight sequenced donors; one was seronegative.

The authors made TCR beta cDNA libraries by 5'RACE template switching. This switching added a universal primer site and UMIs. From its re-call of the 5' RACE reads, TCRdb lists each CDR3 protein once, without DNA. This sample's table has 350,000 to 500,000 distinct CDR3 sequences. Sequenced material: blood T cells: a sorted CD56 or NKG2C T cell subset, CD4+ or CD8+ T cells, or bulk PBMC T cells (not recorded which). The receptor was isolated from a woman aged 18 to 75 in good health.

CDR3 in amino acids: CASSSRRSDEQFF. The chain combines TRBV7-2 with TRBJ2-1. In germline, CDR1 is SGHTA, CDR2 FQGNSA. The CDR3 length is 13 residues.